These T cell receptor beta chains were read from a single sample in a study of blood T cell repertoires in COVID-19. The assay was immunoSEQ multiplex PCR, and TCRdb's table has in-frame clones only and misses some. The repertoire holds 150,000 to 200,000 clones, with 80% as singletons. Material for sequencing was peripheral blood. The receptor source for this set is a man in his sixties or seventies with active or convalescent COVID-19. Both conserved end residues are part of each CDR3. D genes are given only for firm matches. Some rows have no size entry. The others give once, few or many, or a class for an expanded clone.

clone size: few
D gene: .
J gene: TRBJ2-7
V gene: TRBV30
CDR3 DNA: TGTGCCTGGAGTTATCCGGGCCTCAGCAGGGTACCCGAGCAGTACTTC
CDR3 protein: CAWSYPGLSRVPEQYF

clone size: .
D gene: .
J gene: TRBJ1-4
V gene: TRBV15
CDR3 DNA: TGTGCCACCAGCAGAGATGGGCAGACTAATGAAAAACTGTTTTTT
CDR3 protein: CATSRDGQTNEKLFF

clone size: .
D gene: TRBD2
J gene: TRBJ2-7
V gene: TRBV2
CDR3 DNA: TGTGCCAGCAGTGTCGGCGCTAGCGGGGGGGCCTTCCACTACGAGCAGTACTTC
CDR3 protein: CASSVGASGGAFHYEQYF

clone size: .
D gene: .
J gene: TRBJ2-3
V gene: TRBV18
CDR3 DNA: TGTGCCAGCTTGAGAGCCCTGGGCACAGATACGCAGTATTTT
CDR3 protein: CASLRALGTDTQYF

clone size: many
D gene: TRBD1
J gene: TRBJ1-2
V gene: TRBV29-1
CDR3 DNA: TGCAGCGTTGCGGGACAGTTTGGCTACACCTTC
CDR3 protein: CSVAGQFGYTF

clone size: .
D gene: TRBD2
J gene: TRBJ2-2
V gene: TRBV9
CDR3 DNA: TGTGCCAGCAGCGTGGGACTAGCGGGAGCGTCGGCCACCGGGGAGCTGTTTTTT
CDR3 protein: CASSVGLAGASATGELFF

clone size: .
D gene: .
J gene: TRBJ1-1
V gene: TRBV2
CDR3 DNA: TGTGCCAGCAGTGACGATCTAACTGAAGCTTTCTTT
CDR3 protein: CASSDDLTEAFF

clone size: .
D gene: .
J gene: TRBJ1-5
V gene: TRBV12-3/TRBV12-4
CDR3 DNA: TGTGCCAGCACCGCAGGGGAAGGTCAGCCCCAGCATTTT
CDR3 protein: CASTAGEGQPQHF

clone size: .
D gene: .
J gene: TRBJ1-1
V gene: TRBV29-1
CDR3 DNA: TGCAGCGTTGAAGGCTCTCGGAGCATGAACACTGAAGCTTTCTTT
CDR3 protein: CSVEGSRSMNTEAFF

clone size: .
D gene: .
J gene: TRBJ2-5
V gene: TRBV30
CDR3 DNA: TGTGCCTGGAGTGTAGGAATAGGGGTAGGGCAAGAGACCCAGTACTTC
CDR3 protein: CAWSVGIGVGQETQYF

clone size: once
D gene: TRBD1
J gene: TRBJ2-2
V gene: TRBV5-1
CDR3 DNA: TGCGCCAGCAGTTTGGACAGGCCGAACACCGGGGAGCTGTTTTTT
CDR3 protein: CASSLDRPNTGELFF

clone size: few
D gene: .
J gene: TRBJ2-2
V gene: TRBV24-1
CDR3 DNA: TGTGCCACCGGAACAGGGTTCGGGGAGCTGTTTTTT
CDR3 protein: CATGTGFGELFF

clone size: once
D gene: TRBD1
J gene: TRBJ1-5
V gene: TRBV6-5
CDR3 DNA: TGTGCCAGCCGGACAGGTCTCCGGCAGCCCCAGCATTTT
CDR3 protein: CASRTGLRQPQHF

clone size: .
D gene: .
J gene: TRBJ1-1
V gene: TRBV7-9
CDR3 DNA: TGTGCCAGCAGCTCGCAACTGGTGGACACTGAAGCTTTCTTT
CDR3 protein: CASSSQLVDTEAFF

clone size: many
D gene: .
J gene: TRBJ2-7
V gene: TRBV5-1
CDR3 DNA: TGCGCCAGCCGCTCCCGGGACACATCCTACGAGCAGTACTTC
CDR3 protein: CASRSRDTSYEQYF

clone size: .
D gene: .
J gene: TRBJ2-3
V gene: TRBV16
CDR3 DNA: TGTGCCAGCAGCCAACGCAGGAGCACAGATACGCAGTATTTT
CDR3 protein: CASSQRRSTDTQYF

clone size: .
D gene: TRBD1
J gene: TRBJ2-1
V gene: TRBV5-1
CDR3 DNA: TGCGCCAGCAGCTTCTTAACAGGGGGCAACCACAATGAGCAGTTCTTC
CDR3 protein: CASSFLTGGNHNEQFF

clone size: .
D gene: TRBD1
J gene: TRBJ2-7
V gene: TRBV7-8
CDR3 DNA: TGTGCCAGCAGCTTACAGACAGGGAAGAGCTACGAGCAGTACTTC
CDR3 protein: CASSLQTGKSYEQYF

clone size: .
D gene: TRBD2
J gene: TRBJ2-5
V gene: TRBV3-1/TRBV3-2
CDR3 DNA: TGTGCCAGCAGCCAAGACCCCGGGCTAGCGGGGGGGCCCCGAGAGACCCAGTACTTC
CDR3 protein: CASSQDPGLAGGPRETQYF

clone size: few
D gene: TRBD2
J gene: TRBJ2-1
V gene: TRBV3-1/TRBV3-2
CDR3 DNA: TGTGCCAGCAGAGCTATCGGGACTAGCGGCTTCAATGAGCAGTTCTTC
CDR3 protein: CASRAIGTSGFNEQFF

clone size: .
D gene: TRBD2
J gene: TRBJ2-3
V gene: TRBV27
CDR3 DNA: TGTGCCAGCAGTTTAACAACCGGGACTAGCGGGAGGAGACACACAGATACGCAGTATTTT
CDR3 protein: CASSLTTGTSGRRHTDTQYF

clone size: .
D gene: TRBD1
J gene: TRBJ1-1
V gene: TRBV5-1
CDR3 DNA: TGCGCCAGCAGCACACAGGGGTTGAGCACTGAAGCTTTCTTT
CDR3 protein: CASSTQGLSTEAFF

clone size: .
D gene: TRBD1
J gene: TRBJ1-6
V gene: TRBV9
CDR3 DNA: TGTGCCAGCAGCACCACAGGGGTTGATTCACCCCTCCACTTT
CDR3 protein: CASSTTGVDSPLHF

clone size: .
D gene: .
J gene: TRBJ1-5
V gene: TRBV6-1
CDR3 DNA: TGTGCCAGCAGTGGACGTACAGGGAGAAGGGGCAATCAGCCCCAGCATTTT
CDR3 protein: CASSGRTGRRGNQPQHF

clone size: .
D gene: .
J gene: TRBJ2-1
V gene: TRBV11-3
CDR3 DNA: TGTGCCAGCAGCTTAGATCCTCAAGCCGGGGAGCAGTTCTTC
CDR3 protein: CASSLDPQAGEQFF

clone size: .
D gene: .
J gene: TRBJ2-1
V gene: TRBV5-4
CDR3 DNA: TGTGCCAGCAGCTTGGTGGGAGGTTCCTACAATGAGCAGTTCTTC
CDR3 protein: CASSLVGGSYNEQFF

clone size: .
D gene: .
J gene: TRBJ1-5
V gene: TRBV3-1/TRBV3-2
CDR3 DNA: TGTGCCAGCAGCCAAGCGGGGGGGAATCAGCCCCAGCATTTT
CDR3 protein: CASSQAGGNQPQHF

clone size: .
D gene: .
J gene: TRBJ2-1
V gene: TRBV6-5
CDR3 DNA: TGTGCCAGCAGTTACGACGGGGGGCGTTACAATGAGCAGTTCTTC
CDR3 protein: CASSYDGGRYNEQFF

clone size: .
D gene: .
J gene: TRBJ1-3
V gene: TRBV10-2
CDR3 DNA: TGCGCCAGCAGGATGAGAGGAAACACCATATATTTT
CDR3 protein: CASRMRGNTIYF

clone size: .
D gene: .
J gene: TRBJ2-2
V gene: TRBV7-8
CDR3 DNA: TGTGCCAGCAGCTTCAGGGAGGCCACCGGGGAGCTGTTTTTT
CDR3 protein: CASSFREATGELFF

clone size: .
D gene: TRBD1
J gene: TRBJ1-1
V gene: TRBV7-2
CDR3 DNA: TGTGCCAGCAGCAGGGACAGGGGGGGCCCTGAAGCTTTCTTT
CDR3 protein: CASSRDRGGPEAFF

clone size: .
D gene: .
J gene: TRBJ1-2
V gene: TRBV18
CDR3 DNA: TGTGCCAGCTCACCGGGACAAGTCTATGGCTACACCTTC
CDR3 protein: CASSPGQVYGYTF

clone size: few
D gene: .
J gene: TRBJ2-5
V gene: TRBV5-4
CDR3 DNA: TGTGCCAGCAGCTCCGGGGTAGGAGAGACCCAGTACTTC
CDR3 protein: CASSSGVGETQYF

clone size: .
D gene: TRBD1
J gene: TRBJ1-1
V gene: TRBV6-5
CDR3 DNA: TGTGCCAGCAGTTACCTTCCCGGACAGGGGGTGCCTGAAGCTTTCTTT
CDR3 protein: CASSYLPGQGVPEAFF

clone size: once
D gene: TRBD1
J gene: TRBJ1-5
V gene: TRBV29-1
CDR3 DNA: TGCAGCGTGCGGACAGGGGGCTTGCAGCCCCAGCATTTT
CDR3 protein: CSVRTGGLQPQHF

clone size: .
D gene: .
J gene: TRBJ2-1
V gene: TRBV18
CDR3 DNA: TGTGCCAGCTCACAGCTTAGGGGAATACGGAATGAGCAGTTCTTC
CDR3 protein: CASSQLRGIRNEQFF

clone size: once
D gene: .
J gene: TRBJ1-2
V gene: TRBV3-1/TRBV3-2
CDR3 DNA: TGTGCCAGCAGCCAAGGCGCCGGGACAAAGGGCTACACCTTC
CDR3 protein: CASSQGAGTKGYTF

clone size: .
D gene: .
J gene: TRBJ1-4
V gene: TRBV30
CDR3 DNA: TGTGCCTGGAGTGTACAAGGGGCTAATGAAAAACTGTTTTTT
CDR3 protein: CAWSVQGANEKLFF

clone size: .
D gene: TRBD1
J gene: TRBJ1-3
V gene: TRBV18
CDR3 DNA: TGTGCCAGCTCAGCGACAGGGGGCTACTCGGACACCATATATTTT
CDR3 protein: CASSATGGYSDTIYF

clone size: .
D gene: TRBD1
J gene: TRBJ1-2
V gene: TRBV10-3
CDR3 DNA: TGTGCCATTCGGCCGGGACAGGGTGCCTATGGCTACACCTTC
CDR3 protein: CAIRPGQGAYGYTF

clone size: .
D gene: .
J gene: TRBJ1-5
V gene: TRBV7-3
CDR3 DNA: TGTGCCAGCAGCTTAGAGGAAAATCAGCCCCAGCATTTT
CDR3 protein: CASSLEENQPQHF

clone size: .
D gene: TRBD1
J gene: TRBJ1-6
V gene: TRBV30
CDR3 DNA: TGTGCCTGGAGTCGGGACAGGGGAGCGAAGTCCCTCCACTTT
CDR3 protein: CAWSRDRGAKSLHF

clone size: .
D gene: TRBD2
J gene: TRBJ2-1
V gene: TRBV5-1
CDR3 DNA: TGCGCCAGCAGCTTGGCCCGATCGGGGGGAAACAATGAGCAGTTCTTC
CDR3 protein: CASSLARSGGNNEQFF